The T cell receptor beta chain under discussion was sequenced for a study of shared clonotypes between healthy human individuals. Here immunoSEQ multiplex PCR was the method, and the copy in TCRdb shows in-frame clones only, minus some. Of 950,000 to 1,100,000 clones listed, 65% to 75% are singletons. The CDR3 runs to 14 residues. V lost 4 bases and J 5 bases, leaving 12 bases between the germline ends. CDR1 and CDR2 (germline): MNHNY, SVGAGI (reference sequence). V and J are TRBV6-6 and TRBJ1-5; D might be TRBD1 (6 bases). The origin of this receptor is a man aged 18 to 29 in good health. Sequenced material: memory CD4+ T cells sorted from blood. Subset defined: CD45RA-negative fraction. This CDR3 reads CASSFIGQYQPQHF. CDR3 DNA sequence: TGTGCCAGCAGTTTTATCGGACAGTATCAGCCCCAGCATTTT.